The clone carrying this T cell receptor (beta chain) was seen ten or more times. Its specificity is not known. CDR1 LNHDA and CDR2 SQIVND come from the germline V gene (reference sequence). V dropped 3 bases and J dropped 5 bases, with 11 bases sitting between them. The CDR3 contains 14 residues. Regions amplified from RNA transcripts were the TCR beta CDR3 regions. The HTBI set primed first-round TCR CDR3 RT-PCR. TCRdb independently ran MiXCR on the multiplex PCR reads; one entry per CDR3 protein. The sample records 270,000 or so distinct CDR3 sequences, about 25% being singletons. This sample is drawn from a study of T cells in Graves' hyperthyroidism and ophthalmopathy. Whole-study findings and limits: Expanded thyroid clonotypes (above 0.001) were mostly also found in blood. A model of 13 V-J pairs discriminated ophthalmopathy from stable hyperthyroidism.

The sample taken for sequencing was blood. The V gene is TRBV19, the J gene TRBJ1-5; D might be TRBD1 (6 bases). This sequence was found in a man between 40 and 49 years old with Graves' hyperthyroidism that later progressed to Graves' ophthalmopathy. CDR3 sequence reads: CASSIWQGHQPQHF. Here the CDR3 DNA reads TGTGCCAGTAGTATCTGGCAGGGGCATCAGCCCCAGCATTTT.